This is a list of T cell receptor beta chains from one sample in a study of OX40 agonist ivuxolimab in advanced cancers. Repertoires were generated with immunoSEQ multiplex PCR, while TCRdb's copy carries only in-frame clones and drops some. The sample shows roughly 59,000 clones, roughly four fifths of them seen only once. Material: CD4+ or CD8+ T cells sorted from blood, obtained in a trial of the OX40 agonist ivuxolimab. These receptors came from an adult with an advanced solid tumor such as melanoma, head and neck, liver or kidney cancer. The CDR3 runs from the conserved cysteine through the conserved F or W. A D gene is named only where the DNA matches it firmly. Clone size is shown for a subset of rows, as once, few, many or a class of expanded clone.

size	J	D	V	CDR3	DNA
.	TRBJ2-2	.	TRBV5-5	CASSFGGTANTGELFF	TGTGCCAGCAGCTTCGGAGGGACCGCGAACACCGGGGAGCTGTTTTTT
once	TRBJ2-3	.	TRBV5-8	CASSFGLVSDTQYF	TGTGCCAGCAGCTTCGGGCTAGTGTCAGATACGCAGTATTTT
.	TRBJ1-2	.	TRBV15	CATLDRRGGYTF	TGTGCCACCCTTGACCGCAGGGGTGGCTACACCTTC
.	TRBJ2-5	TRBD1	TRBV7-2	CASSLRTGQETQYF	TGTGCCAGCAGCCTCAGGACAGGGCAAGAGACCCAGTACTTC
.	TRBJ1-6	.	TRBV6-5	CASTDGGALASPLHF	TGTGCCAGCACAGATGGGGGAGCGTTAGCGTCACCCCTCCACTTT
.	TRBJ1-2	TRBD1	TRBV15	CATSGGGGYGYTF	TGTGCCACCAGCGGAGGGGGCGGCTATGGCTACACCTTC
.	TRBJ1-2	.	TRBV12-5	CASGLGQGYGYTF	TGTGCTAGTGGTTTGGGGCAGGGCTATGGCTACACCTTC
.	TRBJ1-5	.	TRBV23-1	CASSQSDTTKNQPQHF	TGCGCCAGCAGTCAATCTGATACGACGAAGAATCAGCCCCAGCATTTT
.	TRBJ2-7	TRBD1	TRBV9	CASSVDRGQREQYF	TGTGCCAGCAGCGTAGACAGGGGGCAGAGGGAGCAGTACTTC
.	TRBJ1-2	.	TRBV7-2	CASSLATAAIYGYTF	TGTGCCAGCAGCTTAGCCACAGCAGCCATCTATGGCTACACCTTC
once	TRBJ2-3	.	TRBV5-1	CASSSRLNSDTQYF	TGCGCCAGCAGTTCCAGACTAAATTCAGATACGCAGTATTTT
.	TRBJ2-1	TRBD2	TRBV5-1	CASSLELSSGGGLYNEQFF	TGCGCCAGCAGCTTGGAGCTTTCTAGCGGGGGTGGCCTTTACAATGAGCAGTTCTTC
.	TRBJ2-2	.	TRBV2	CASRRQGGAAGELFF	TGTGCCAGCAGACGACAGGGAGGGGCCGCCGGGGAGCTGTTTTTT
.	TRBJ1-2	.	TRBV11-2	CASSLRGSGAPNYGYTF	TGTGCCAGCAGCTTAAGGGGGTCAGGAGCACCTAACTATGGCTACACCTTC
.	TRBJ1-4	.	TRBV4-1	CASSQEGERPEKLFF	TGCGCCAGCAGCCAAGAAGGAGAACGCCCCGAAAAACTGTTTTTT
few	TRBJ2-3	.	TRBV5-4	CASSPATASTDTQYF	TGTGCCAGCAGCCCGGCAACTGCTAGCACAGATACGCAGTATTTT